This T cell receptor beta chain was sequenced during a study of blood T cell repertoires in COVID-19. Study details: The samples span acute and convalescent COVID-19 from the United States, Italy and Spain.

The V gene's germline CDR1 is MDHEN and CDR2 SYDVKM. The CDR3 covers 13 residues. Trimming at V came to 0 bases and at J to 12 bases, leaving 2 bases not matched to a gene. Using immunoSEQ multiplex PCR, the repertoire was profiled, and TCRdb retains in-frame clones only, with some absent. Here the sample spans some 150,000 clones, 75% to 85% being singletons. This chain uses TRBV28 with TRBJ1-6; 7 bases match TRBD1. This clonotype originated in a man aged 60 to 69 with active or convalescent COVID-19. Sequences were obtained from peripheral blood. For the CDR3, the DNA is TGTGCCAGCAGTTTATGGTCAGGGGGACCCCTCCACTTT. Protein product: CASSLWSGGPLHF.